One sample yielded the 22 T cell receptor beta chains listed below, sequenced in a study of blood T cell repertoires in COVID-19. Clones were read by immunoSEQ multiplex PCR, and TCRdb kept only the in-frame ones, dropping some. The data show roughly 440,000 clones, 88% seen once. The sequencing input was peripheral blood. All receptors come from a woman in her forties or fifties with COVID-19, enrolled during active disease.

Turning to this clone: One junction end does not reproduce the germline sequence, and a read error may be involved. The chain uses TRBV2 and TRBJ2-7; 8 positions match TRBD1. Germline CDR1 SNHLY, CDR2 FYNNEI. This CDR3 comprises 12 residues. CDR3 coding DNA: TGTGCCAGCAGTCTGGGGCAGGGGGCCTTCCACTTC. Its protein is CASSLGQGAFHF. Using reference TRBV2 and TRBJ2-7 for the parts outside the CDR3, the full variable domain is EPEVTQTPSHQVTQMGQEVILRCVPISNHLYFYWYRQILGQKVEFLVSFYNNEISEKSEIFDDQFSVERPDGSNFTLKIRSTKLEDSAMYFCASSLGQGAFHFGPGTRLTVT.

This CDR3 reads CASSTSAGQLGGDTQYF. The CDR3 DNA reads TGTGCCAGCAGCACGAGCGCGGGGCAACTTGGAGGAGATACGCAGTATTTT. The V call is TRBV21-1, the J call TRBJ2-3; the table names TRBD2, a call not compared with the DNA. TRBV21-1 is tagged as a pseudogene. The CDR3 runs 17 residues.

This chain uses TRBV7-6 with TRBJ1-1; D is ambiguous. CDR3 length: 12 amino acids. CDR1 SGHVS and CDR2 FNYEAQ come from the germline V gene. V lost 1 base and J lost 6, with 6 bases in between. DNA for the CDR3: TGTGCCAGCAGCTTAGGGGAGTCTGAAGCTTTCTTT. Translating gives CASSLGESEAFF.

The chain is built from TRBV30 and TRBJ1-5; 8 bases map to TRBD1. Germline-derived CDR1 and CDR2 are GTSNPN and SVGIG (reference sequence). This CDR3 spans 14 amino acids. V was clipped by 0 bases and J by 9 bases; unmatched bases: 7. CDR3 region: CAWSVPDRGRPQHF. The CDR3 bases are TGTGCCTGGAGTGTCCCTGACAGGGGCAGGCCCCAGCATTTT. Full variable domain (remainder filled in from reference TRBV30 and TRBJ1-5): SQTIHQWPATLVQPVGSPLSLECTVEGTSNPNLYWYRQAAGRGLQLLFYSVGIGQISSEVPQNLSASRPQDRQFILSSKKLLLSDSGFYLCAWSVPDRGRPQHFGDGTRLSIL.

This sequence joins TRBV6-5 and TRBJ1-1; no clear D. This CDR3 region has 13 residues. The V end was cut by 7 bases, the J end by 1 base, with 10 bases between. Germline CDR1 is MNHEY and CDR2 is SVGAGI. The CDR3 reads CASNTEQNTEAFF. For the CDR3, the DNA is TGTGCCAGCAACACAGAACAGAACACTGAAGCTTTCTTT.

This clone was seen just once. The V gene is TRBV3-1 (or the pseudogene TRBV3-2), the J gene TRBJ1-1; 11 nucleotides align to TRBD1. This CDR3 comprises 15 residues. V lost 4 bases, J lost 3 bases, and 4 bases stayed unmatched. Germline V CDR1 and CDR2: LGHDT, YNNKEL (reference sequence). The CDR3 is CASSRGQGGYTEAFF. Here the CDR3 DNA reads TGTGCCAGCAGCCGGGGACAGGGGGGGTACACTGAAGCTTTCTTT.

In DNA form, the CDR3 reads TGTGCCAGCAGCGCAGACAGATACACCGGGGAGCTGTTTTTT. Residues: CASSADRYTGELFF. The J gene is TRBJ2-2, the V gene TRBV9; perhaps TRBD1 as D (5 bases). CDR1 SGDLS and CDR2 YYNGEE come from the germline V gene. The CDR3 is made up of 14 amino acids. Trimming removed 3 bases at V and 3 bases at J, with 9 bases between. Using reference TRBV9 and TRBJ2-2 for the parts outside the CDR3, the full variable domain is DSGVTQTPKHLITATGQRVTLRCSPRSGDLSVYWYQQSLDQGLQFLIQYYNGEERAKGNILERFSAQQFPDLHSELNLSSLELGDSALYFCASSADRYTGELFFGEGSRLTVL.

The rearrangement joins TRBV19 to TRBJ2-3, with a tentative D call TRBD2 (6 bases). Trimming removed 8 bases at V and 5 bases at J, with 14 bases between. The germline CDR1 and CDR2 sequences are LNHDA and SQIVND (reference sequence). This CDR3 is built from 13 residues. DNA for the CDR3: TGTGCCAGTTCGGGAGAATTGCTAGATACGCAGTATTTT. It specifies CASSGELLDTQYF.

J is TRBJ1-6 and V is TRBV10-3; 9 nucleotides line up with TRBD1. Losses at the gene ends were 6 bases for V and 9 bases for J; bases not matched to a gene: 9. CDR1 and CDR2 (germline): ENHRY, SYGVKD. The CDR3 consists of 15 residues. CDR3 sequence (DNA): TGTGCCATCAGGACCGGACAGGGGACCGGTTCACCCCTCCACTTT. Amino acid sequence: CAIRTGQGTGSPLHF.

V usage is TRBV2 and J usage is TRBJ1-2; D is possibly TRBD1 (5 bases). Trimming removed 8 bases from V and 3 bases from J, with 13 bases in between. The CDR3 loop spans 13 amino acids. Germline values: CDR1 SNHLY, CDR2 FYNNEI. The CDR3 is CASRVDMDYGYTF. CDR3 in DNA: TGTGCCAGCCGGGTGGACATGGACTATGGCTACACCTTC.

V usage is TRBV15 and J usage is TRBJ1-3; D not certain. Between the trimmed V and J ends, which lost 0 bases and 0 bases, there was a span of 3 bases. CDR3 length: 14 residues. CDR1 is LNHNV and CDR2 is YYDKDF in the germline V gene (reference sequence). Here the CDR3 reads CATSREYSGNTIYF. In DNA form, the CDR3 reads TGTGCCACCAGCAGAGAATACTCTGGAAACACCATATATTTT.

This chain links TRBV2 with TRBJ1-2, with TRBD1 identical over 8 bases. Per the germline V gene, CDR1 is SNHLY and CDR2 is FYNNEI. CDR3 size: 14 residues. Unmatched junction bases numbered 9, after V lost 6 bases and J lost 6 bases. The CDR3 sequence: CASRGRQGRDGYTF. Here the CDR3 DNA reads TGTGCCAGCAGGGGTCGACAGGGGCGGGATGGCTACACCTTC.

V and J are TRBV2 and TRBJ1-2; D possibly corresponds to TRBD1 (6 bases). Germline V gene lookup returns CDR1 SNHLY and CDR2 FYNNEI. Trimming took 6 bases from V and 7 from J, leaving 15 bases between them. The CDR3 loop spans 13 amino acids. The CDR3 nucleotides are TGTGCCAGCAGGGGTGGGCAGGGGTCTGGCTACACCTTC. Protein product: CASRGGQGSGYTF.

The genes are TRBV19 and TRBJ2-4; D possibly corresponds to TRBD2 (6 bases). Germline V lookup: CDR1 LNHDA, CDR2 SQIVND (reference sequence). V was cut by 5 bases and J by 4 bases, with 18 bases left in between. The CDR3 loop spans 16 amino acids. Here the CDR3 reads CASSQRTVREKNIQYF. DNA of the CDR3: TGTGCCAGTAGTCAGCGGACGGTTCGGGAGAAAAACATTCAGTACTTC. Full variable domain (rest looked up from reference TRBV19 and TRBJ2-4): DGGITQSPKYLFRKEGQNVTLSCEQNLNHDAMYWYRQDPGQGLRLIYYSQIVNDFQKGDIAEGYSVSREKKESFPLTVTSAQKNPTAFYLCASSQRTVREKNIQYFGAGTRLSVL.

This sequence joins TRBV12-3 or TRBV12-4 and TRBJ2-7; D is unresolved. V gave up 3 bases and J gave up 9 bases, with 9 bases separating them. The CDR3 length is 11 residues. CDR3 sequence reads: CASSLGLGQYF. The CDR3 region has the DNA TGTGCCAGCAGTTTGGGCCTGGGGCAGTACTTC.

V is TRBV6-5 and J is TRBJ2-7, with TRBD1 matching over 10 bases. The CDR3 loop spans 14 amino acids. V lost 6 bases to trimming and J lost 3 bases; unmatched junction nucleotides: 5. The germline CDR1 and CDR2 sequences are MNHEY and SVGAGI. This chain's CDR3 is CASSGTGEGYEQYF. CDR3 nucleotide sequence: TGTGCCAGCAGCGGGACAGGGGAAGGCTACGAGCAGTACTTC.

The J gene is TRBJ1-1, the V gene TRBV12-3 or TRBV12-4, with 9 bases that match TRBD1. V was clipped by 6 bases and J by 4 bases; unmatched bases: 3. The CDR3 loop spans 13 amino acids. CDR3 sequence (DNA): TGTGCCAGCAGGGGACAGGGTATCACTGAAGCTTTCTTT. This translates into CASRGQGITEAFF.

The CDR3 DNA sequence: TGTGCCAGCAGTGTTTTTGGCGACAGGAAGGGCACTGAAGCTTTCTTT. Residues: CASSVFGDRKGTEAFF. The chain is built from TRBV2 and TRBJ1-1, with D possibly TRBD1 on 6 matching bases. This CDR3 has 16 residues. Trimming shortened V by 4 bases and J by 4 bases, and 19 bases separated the two germline ends. From germline, CDR1 is SNHLY and CDR2 FYNNEI.

The chain couples TRBV6-5 to TRBJ2-7, with TRBD2 matching over 7 bases. The germline V gene encodes CDR1 MNHEY and CDR2 SVGAGI. There are 15 residues in the CDR3. Trimming at V came to 5 bases and at J to 0 bases, leaving 7 bases not matched to a gene. DNA for the CDR3: TGTGCCAGCAGTCCCCGCCGGGACTACTCCTACGAGCAGTACTTC. This codes for CASSPRRDYSYEQYF.

On this clone itself: The sample holds other DNA sequences that translate to the same CDR3. V usage is TRBV18 and J usage is TRBJ1-1; TRBD1 aligns across 7 bases. V shed 2 bases, J shed 3 bases, and the junction held 0 bases outside the gene matches. The CDR3 is 13 amino acids. Germline CDR1 and CDR2: KGHSH and LQKENI. The CDR3 spells CASSPTGDTEAFF. CDR3 coding DNA: TGTGCCAGCTCACCAACAGGGGACACTGAAGCTTTCTTT.

This sequence joins TRBV7-8 and TRBJ1-4; 9 bases fit TRBD1. Germline-derived CDR1 and CDR2 are SGHVS and FQNEAQ. The CDR3 covers 16 residues. The V gene end was trimmed by 1 base and the J gene end by 8 bases; junction bases not matched to a gene: 8. DNA for the CDR3: TGTGCCAGCAGCTTAGTGGGACAGGGTGAAGGGGAAAAACTGTTTTTT. Its translation: CASSLVGQGEGEKLFF.

The chain joins TRBV19 to TRBJ2-7; a weak D match, TRBD1 (5 bases). From germline, CDR1 is LNHDA and CDR2 SQIVND (reference sequence). V lost 3 bases, J lost 3 bases, and 12 bases lay in between. CDR3 length: 14 residues. In DNA, the CDR3 is TGTGCCAGTAGTATGGGCGGCAGGGTCTACGAGCAGTACTTC. Its translation is CASSMGGRVYEQYF.